A single sample is the source of the 10 T cell receptor beta chains below, sequenced in a study of T cell responses to AZD1222 COVID-19 vaccine. The protocol was immunoSEQ multiplex PCR, while the TCRdb copy is restricted to in-frame clones and leaves out a portion. The sample shows 150,000 to 200,000 clones, 90% to 95% of them seen only once. The material sequenced was peripheral blood, taken 28 days after the second AZD1222 dose. All receptors come from an adult who received the AZD1222 COVID-19 vaccine.

About this clone itself: Germline and junction disagree at one end, which may indicate a read error. The J gene is TRBJ2-7, the V gene TRBV28, with D hard to call. Germline V gene sequence: CDR1 MDHEN, CDR2 SYDVKM. The length of the CDR3 is 9 residues. The CDR3 coding sequence is TGTGCCAGCGGATATAATGACGACTTC. This sequence encodes CASGYNDDF.

The V gene is TRBV6-5, the J gene TRBJ1-4, with D uncertain. CDR1 MNHEY and CDR2 SVGAGI come from the germline V gene. The CDR3 has 14 residues. V was pared by 6 bases and J by 7 bases, with 15 bases between. In DNA, the CDR3 is TGTGCCAGCAGGTCGTCCTTCGGCGGTGAAAAACTGTTTTTT. Protein product: CASRSSFGGEKLFF.

CDR3 residues: CASSSQGLGAFF. The CDR3 DNA sequence: TGTGCCAGCAGCTCACAGGGCTTAGGGGCTTTCTTT. This chain links TRBV12-3 or TRBV12-4 with TRBJ1-1, with D maybe TRBD1 (6 bases). The length of the CDR3 is 12 residues. Trimming pared 6 bases from V and 11 bases from J, leaving 16 bases between.

This chain uses TRBV18 with TRBJ2-1; no firm D call. This CDR3 region has 13 residues. CDR1 and CDR2 (germline): KGHSH, LQKENI. Trimming shortened V by 0 bases and J by 12 bases, and 12 bases separated the two germline ends. DNA for the CDR3: TGTGCCAGCTCACCACCCGCCCGGCACACGCAGTTCTTC. Protein product: CASSPPARHTQFF.

This sequence joins TRBV29-1 and TRBJ2-7; 10 bases are shared with TRBD2. CDR3 length: 11 amino acids. J gave up 5 bases and V 5 bases, and 0 bases lay outside the gene matches. Germline V gene sequence: CDR1 SQVTM, CDR2 ANQGSEA. The CDR3 here is CSVTSGNEQYF. The CDR3 nucleotides read TGCAGCGTTACTAGCGGGAACGAGCAGTACTTC.

This chain connects TRBV11-3 to TRBJ2-1, with 14 bases that match TRBD2. Germline trimming cut 5 bases from V and 9 bases from J; bases unmatched to any gene: 9. The CDR3 is made up of 16 amino acids. Germline V CDR1 and CDR2: SGHNT, YENEEA. CDR3 DNA: TGTGCCAGCAGCCCCCCCGGGACTAGCGGGAGAACTGAGCAGTTCTTC. Translation gives CASSPPGTSGRTEQFF.

A single count supports this clone. The chain combines TRBV5-1 with TRBJ2-4; D might be TRBD2 (5 bases). V was shortened by 0 bases and J by 0 bases, with 16 bases between the two germline ends. This CDR3 contains 18 residues. Germline CDR1 reads SGHRS; CDR2 reads YFSETQ. The CDR3 sequence is CASSLGGPQYLAKNIQYF. CDR3 in DNA: TGCGCCAGCAGCTTGGGAGGGCCACAGTACTTAGCCAAAAACATTCAGTACTTC.

J is TRBJ2-7 and V is TRBV2, with a possible D match to TRBD1 (5 bases). CDR1 is SNHLY, CDR2 FYNNEI, per germline. V gave up 6 bases and J gave up 4 bases, with 22 bases separating them. This CDR3 comprises 16 residues. CDR3 amino acids: CASSQTGAPTPYEQYF. In DNA, the CDR3 is TGTGCCAGCAGCCAAACAGGAGCCCCCACGCCATACGAGCAGTACTTC.

This clone was seen a few times. The chain links TRBV7-9 to TRBJ1-1; 7 nucleotides agree with TRBD1. Germline assignment: CDR1 SEHNR and CDR2 FQNEAQ (reference sequence). V was clipped by 5 bases and J by 2 bases; unmatched bases: 5. CDR3 length equals 14 residues. DNA of the CDR3: TGTGCCAGCAGCAGACGGGACAGCAACACTGAAGCTTTCTTT. Its translation: CASSRRDSNTEAFF.

The V gene is TRBV5-1, the J gene TRBJ1-4; TRBD1 matches at 8 bases. CDR3 length: 14 residues. Trimming cost V 4 bases and J 6 bases; bases outside gene matches: 5. Germline CDR1 SGHRS, CDR2 YFSETQ. This chain's CDR3 is CASSMGQADEKLFF. CDR3 DNA sequence: TGCGCCAGCAGCATGGGACAGGCGGATGAAAAACTGTTTTTT.